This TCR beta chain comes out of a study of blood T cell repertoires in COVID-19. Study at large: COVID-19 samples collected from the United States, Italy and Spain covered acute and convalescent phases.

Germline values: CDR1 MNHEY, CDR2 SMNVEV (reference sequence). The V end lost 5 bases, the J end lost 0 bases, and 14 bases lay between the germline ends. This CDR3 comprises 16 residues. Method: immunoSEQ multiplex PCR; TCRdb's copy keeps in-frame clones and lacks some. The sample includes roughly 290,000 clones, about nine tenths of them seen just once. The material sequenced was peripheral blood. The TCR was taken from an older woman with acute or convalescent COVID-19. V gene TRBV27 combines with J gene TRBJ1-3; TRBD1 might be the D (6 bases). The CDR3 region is CASSPQRDISGNTIYF. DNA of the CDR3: TGTGCCAGCAGTCCCCAAAGGGACATCTCTGGAAACACCATATATTTT.